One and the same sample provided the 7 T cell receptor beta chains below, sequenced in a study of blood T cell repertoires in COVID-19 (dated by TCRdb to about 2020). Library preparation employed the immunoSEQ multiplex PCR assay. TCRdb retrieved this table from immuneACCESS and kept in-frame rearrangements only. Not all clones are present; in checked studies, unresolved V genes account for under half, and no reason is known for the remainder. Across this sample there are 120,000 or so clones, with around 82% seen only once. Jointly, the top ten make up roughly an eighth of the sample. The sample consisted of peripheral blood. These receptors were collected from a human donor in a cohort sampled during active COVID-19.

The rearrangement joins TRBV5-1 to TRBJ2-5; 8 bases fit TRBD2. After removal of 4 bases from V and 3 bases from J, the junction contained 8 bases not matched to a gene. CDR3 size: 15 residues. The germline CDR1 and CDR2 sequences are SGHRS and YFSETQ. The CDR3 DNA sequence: TGCGCCAGCAGCCACCCCCATAGCGGGGAAGAGACCCAGTACTTC. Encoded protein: CASSHPHSGEETQYF.

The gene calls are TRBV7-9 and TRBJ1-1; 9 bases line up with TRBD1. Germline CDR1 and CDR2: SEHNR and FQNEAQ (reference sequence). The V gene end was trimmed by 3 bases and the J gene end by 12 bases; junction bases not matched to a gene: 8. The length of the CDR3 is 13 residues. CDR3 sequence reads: CASSLTQGATSFF. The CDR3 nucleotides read TGTGCCAGCAGCTTGACACAGGGGGCCACATCTTTCTTT.

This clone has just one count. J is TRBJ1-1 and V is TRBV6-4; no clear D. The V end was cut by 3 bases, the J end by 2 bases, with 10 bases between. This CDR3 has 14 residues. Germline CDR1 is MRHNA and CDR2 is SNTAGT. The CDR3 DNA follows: TGTGCCAGCAGTGAAATGGGAGGCAACACTGAAGCTTTCTTT. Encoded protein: CASSEMGGNTEAFF.

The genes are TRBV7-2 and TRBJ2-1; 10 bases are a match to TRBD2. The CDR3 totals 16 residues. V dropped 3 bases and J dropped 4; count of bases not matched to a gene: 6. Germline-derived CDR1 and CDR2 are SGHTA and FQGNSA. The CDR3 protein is CASSLYSSGGYNEQFF. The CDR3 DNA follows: TGTGCCAGCAGCTTGTATTCTAGCGGGGGATACAATGAGCAGTTCTTC.

This CDR3 reads CASSFEGEQFF. The CDR3 bases are TGTGCCAGCAGCTTTGAGGGTGAGCAGTTCTTC. The chain is built from TRBV11-3 and TRBJ2-1; D is perhaps TRBD2 (5 bases). The germline V and J ends were trimmed by 3 bases and 9 bases, with 6 bases remaining between them. The CDR3 has 11 amino acids. The V gene's germline CDR1 is SGHNT and CDR2 YENEEA.

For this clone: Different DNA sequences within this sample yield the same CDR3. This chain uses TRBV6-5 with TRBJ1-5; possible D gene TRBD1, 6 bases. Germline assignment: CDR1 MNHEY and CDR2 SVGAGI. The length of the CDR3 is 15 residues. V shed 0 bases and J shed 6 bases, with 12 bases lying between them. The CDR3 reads CASSYSWGQGQPQHF. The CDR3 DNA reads TGTGCCAGCAGTTACTCTTGGGGACAAGGTCAGCCCCAGCATTTT.

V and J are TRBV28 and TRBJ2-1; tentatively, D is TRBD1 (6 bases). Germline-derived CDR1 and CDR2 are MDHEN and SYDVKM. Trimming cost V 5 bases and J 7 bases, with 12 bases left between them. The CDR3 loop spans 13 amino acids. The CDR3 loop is CASSPPTGNEQFF. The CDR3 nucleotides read TGTGCCAGCAGTCCCCCGACAGGTAATGAGCAGTTCTTC.